Here is one T cell receptor beta chain with its context. Its antigen specificity is not known. One base away there is no much larger clone; base qualities are not given. Using the deep immunoSEQ assay, TCR CDR3 regions were amplified from genomic DNA by multiplex PCR. Extracted genomic DNA from each cell subset was distributed evenly across all wells of several immunoSEQ 96-well plates, and each plate was treated as a replicate. For sorted subsets, around 200 ng genomic DNA, equal to tens of thousands of T cell genomes, was loaded into each replicate PCR. The purified libraries were quantified using a Qubit 3.0 fluorometer, sized with a Bioanalyzer 2100, and then quantified again using the KAPA Library Quantification kit. Every immunoSEQ 96-well plate was sequenced on a dedicated single-read 150-cycle Illumina NextSeq 550 flow cell. Under the source paper's analysis protocol: The immunoSEQ output contained only junctional sequences without quality scores, so filtering could not match that applied to full-length reads. Sequences were annotated with PyIR, a Python wrapper for IgBLAST v1.9, and V/J genes and CDR3 were assigned using IMGT germline references. Reads were filtered out if the reads had weak V/J assignments (E-value above 1e-6), no CDR3, stop codons, out-of-frame junctions, or ambiguous translated residues. A V3J clonotype was defined by an identical inferred V gene, J gene, and CDR3 amino acid sequence. The percentage overlap between two repertoires was calculated by dividing the number of shared unique clonotypes by the size of the smaller repertoire. Three approaches were used to assess repertoire richness: RTK rarefaction, the Chao1 estimator, and Recon v2.1 estimates of unobserved clonotypes. For all TCRbeta clonotypes obtained by the gDNA method from a few donors, generation probabilities were computed with OLGA. What TCRdb holds here is the immuneACCESS table cut down to in-frame rearrangements. Part of the clones is not present; checked against another copy, under half of the missing clones reflect an unresolved V gene, and the others are unexplained. V and J calls and clone size follow that table, whereas D and trimming were derived from the DNA. Across this sample there are more than 2 million clones, with about 94% seen only once. Around 1.7% of the sample lies in the top ten.

This sample stems from a study of shared clonotypes between healthy human individuals (TCRdb year 2020). Study-wide context: The cohort included three men and a couple of women between 18 and 49 years of age. For each donor, three plates each were used for CD4 naive and CD4 memory, two plates were used for CD8 naive, and one plate was used for CD8 memory. To estimate repertoire size and how much clonotypes are shared between individuals, the study performed deep sequencing of blood TCR repertoires from five healthy adults. To increase sequencing depth and limit assay-specific biases, TCR repertoire library preparation and sequencing were carried out by different laboratories using diverse techniques. Leukapheresis yielded between about 0.9 and 9 billion PBMCs per donor. Points the paper makes about the study in general: The small number of donors limited the genetic and exposure-history diversity represented. Clonotypes shared by all four sorted-subset donors showed higher generation probabilities than non-shared clonotypes. Rarefaction of sorted-subset datasets indicated incomplete sequencing despite the large sequencing depth. Estimated clonotype richness was generally larger for naive than for memory subsets. Pairwise subsampling indicated that sequencing depth was expected to affect the degree of clonotype sharing among donors. Across four donors, approximately 5% of naive CD4, roughly 3.5% of naive CD8, 2.3% of memory CD4, and 0.4% of memory CD8 clonotypes were shared. Only blood was sampled, and tissue TCR repertoires likely differ from those in blood.

The germline V and J ends show losses of 4 bases and 2 bases respectively, and no gene match explains 8 bases of the junction. CDR1 LGHNA and CDR2 YSLEER were looked up in the germline V gene. Its CDR3 holds 16 amino acids, cysteine through phenylalanine. Here the CDR3 DNA is all that survives: 48 bases in frame from base 1. CD8 naive samples were CD45RO-negative cells positively selected for CCR7, giving a CD45RA+CCR7+ population that excluded TemRA cells. Donors were healthy HIV-negative adults with no recently reported acute infections or vaccinations. Every donor was a Caucasian adult residing in Nashville, Tennessee, USA. Blood was obtained by leukapheresis, after which PBMCs were separated by Ficoll-Histopaque density gradient centrifugation and cryopreserved in liquid nitrogen vapor phase. Analytical flow cytometry was used to check the purity and quantity of each magnetically sorted T cell population. From each sorted fraction, genomic DNA was isolated and quantified by UV absorbance on a Nanodrop 2000c.

Sequenced sample: naive CD8+ T cells from PBMCs. The sample's cell subset or site label, decoded: CD45RA+CCR7+. The sequence was collected from a man aged 18 to 30 in good health. Some clones in this sample may be carry-over from other donors' samples. The chain joins TRBV4-3 to TRBJ1-3; a stretch of 7 junction bases matches TRBD1. At the DNA level, the sequence is TGCGCCAGCAGCCGTTCCGGGACAGCTACTGGAAACACCATATATTTT. This is translated as CASSRSGTATGNTIYF.